A selection of T cell receptor beta chains follows, all from one sample in a study of shared T cell receptors in the human thymus. TCRdb's table, derived via immunoSEQ multiplex PCR, lists solely in-frame clones and lacks some. The sample lists some 760,000 clones; approximately 83% were seen once. This sample was also put to use in a study of human thymus T cells.

Sequences were obtained from thymocytes. Receptor source: a girl under two years old with a congenital heart defect. Both conserved end residues are part of each CDR3. The D gene is left open where the match is weak. Not every row has a clone size; where given, it reads once, few, many or a size class.

j_call: TRBJ1-2
v_call: TRBV29-1
clone_size: NA
d_call: TRBD1
cdr3_nt: TGCAGCGCCACTGACTTAGACAGGGAAGAGAACAACTATGGCTACACCTTC
cdr3_aa: CSATDLDREENNYGYTF

j_call: TRBJ2-7
v_call: TRBV10-3
clone_size: NA
d_call: NA
cdr3_nt: TGTGCCATCAGTGCGATCCGGGGGGACAGGTCGCCCTACGAGCAGTACTTC
cdr3_aa: CAISAIRGDRSPYEQYF

j_call: TRBJ2-6
v_call: TRBV12-2
clone_size: NA
d_call: NA
cdr3_nt: TGTGCAAGTCGCCTGCGACGGGACAGGGGACGCGGTGGGGCCAACGTCCTGACTTTC
cdr3_aa: CASRLRRDRGRGGANVLTF

j_call: TRBJ1-2
v_call: TRBV19
clone_size: NA
d_call: NA
cdr3_nt: TGTGCCAGTAGTATGTCCCACAGGTGTCAGACGGTCGACTATGGCTACACCTTC
cdr3_aa: CASSMSHRCQTVDYGYTF

j_call: TRBJ1-1
v_call: TRBV6-1
clone_size: NA
d_call: TRBD1
cdr3_nt: TGTGCCAGCAGTGAAGGATGGCGCAGGGGGCGATCGGACACTGAAGCTTTCTTT
cdr3_aa: CASSEGWRRGRSDTEAFF

j_call: TRBJ1-3
v_call: TRBV9
clone_size: NA
d_call: NA
cdr3_nt: TGTGCCAGCAGCGTAAACGGACAGTTCAGGCGAAACACCATATATTTT
cdr3_aa: CASSVNGQFRRNTIYF

j_call: TRBJ2-3
v_call: TRBV7-9
clone_size: NA
d_call: NA
cdr3_nt: TGTGCCAGCAGCTTAGATGGACTTGGCACAGATACGCAGTATTTT
cdr3_aa: CASSLDGLGTDTQYF

j_call: TRBJ2-7
v_call: TRBV4-2
clone_size: NA
d_call: NA
cdr3_nt: TGTGCCAGCAGCCCTTCGCGGCCGCAGGGCTCCTACGAGCAGTACTTC
cdr3_aa: CASSPSRPQGSYEQYF

j_call: TRBJ1-4
v_call: TRBV9
clone_size: once
d_call: NA
cdr3_nt: TGTGCCAGCAGCGTCGGCACACAGGGTTTGGAAAAACTGTTTTTT
cdr3_aa: CASSVGTQGLEKLFF

j_call: TRBJ2-1
v_call: TRBV11-3
clone_size: few
d_call: NA
cdr3_nt: TGTGCCAGCAAAGATACAGGGGACTCAGGTGAGCAGTTCTTC
cdr3_aa: CASKDTGDSGEQFF

j_call: TRBJ1-2
v_call: TRBV19
clone_size: NA
d_call: NA
cdr3_nt: TGTGCCAGTAGTACGGGTCGATATGGCTACACCTTC
cdr3_aa: CASSTGRYGYTF

j_call: TRBJ1-1
v_call: TRBV9
clone_size: NA
d_call: NA
cdr3_nt: TGTGCCAGCAGCGCCCCCAACAGCTCCTCCATGAACACTGAAGCTTTCTTT
cdr3_aa: CASSAPNSSSMNTEAFF

j_call: TRBJ2-2
v_call: TRBV2
clone_size: NA
d_call: NA
cdr3_nt: TGTGCCAGCAGGAGGCGGGCGTGGGAAGTGGGCGGGGAGCTGTTTTTT
cdr3_aa: CASRRRAWEVGGELFF

j_call: TRBJ2-5
v_call: TRBV7-6
clone_size: NA
d_call: TRBD2
cdr3_nt: TGTGCCAGCAGCTGCGGTAGCGGGGGTCAAGAGACCCAGTACTTC
cdr3_aa: CASSCGSGGQETQYF

j_call: TRBJ1-2
v_call: TRBV7-2
clone_size: NA
d_call: NA
cdr3_nt: TGTGCCAGCAGCCAGACAGCTCAAGACCCAGATTTCCCTTGTGGCTACACCTTC
cdr3_aa: CASSQTAQDPDFPCGYTF

j_call: TRBJ1-5
v_call: TRBV28
clone_size: once
d_call: TRBD1
cdr3_nt: TGTGCCAGCAGTTTCTTACGGACAGGGGACCTGGGGCCCCAGCATTTT
cdr3_aa: CASSFLRTGDLGPQHF

j_call: TRBJ2-5
v_call: TRBV5-6
clone_size: once
d_call: TRBD1
cdr3_nt: TGTGCCAGCAGACAGCATCGGGACAGGCCCAGGGAGACCCAGTACTTC
cdr3_aa: CASRQHRDRPRETQYF

j_call: TRBJ1-1
v_call: TRBV14
clone_size: NA
d_call: NA
cdr3_nt: TGTGCCAGCAGCCGGAGAGGAGGGTACACTGAAGCTTTCTTT
cdr3_aa: CASSRRGGYTEAFF

j_call: TRBJ1-1
v_call: TRBV9
clone_size: once
d_call: NA
cdr3_nt: TGTGCCAGCAGCGTCGGACTGGTCATGAACACTGAAGCTTTCTTT
cdr3_aa: CASSVGLVMNTEAFF

j_call: TRBJ2-5
v_call: TRBV25-1
clone_size: NA
d_call: TRBD1
cdr3_nt: TGTGCCAGCAGTGAATGGGACAGGCAGAAGACCCAGTACTTC
cdr3_aa: CASSEWDRQKTQYF

j_call: TRBJ2-7
v_call: TRBV5-1
clone_size: NA
d_call: NA
cdr3_nt: TGCGCCAGCAGCTTGGCGCCTAGGTTCCCACCCCACGAGCAGTACTTC
cdr3_aa: CASSLAPRFPPHEQYF

j_call: TRBJ2-7
v_call: TRBV15
clone_size: NA
d_call: NA
cdr3_nt: TGTGCCACCAGCGGAGGGGTTACAGGGGATTACTACGAGCAGTACTTC
cdr3_aa: CATSGGVTGDYYEQYF

j_call: TRBJ1-6
v_call: TRBV5-8
clone_size: NA
d_call: TRBD1
cdr3_nt: TGTGCCAGCCGCAGACAGGGGGGATCACCCCTCCACTTT
cdr3_aa: CASRRQGGSPLHF

j_call: TRBJ2-2
v_call: TRBV2
clone_size: NA
d_call: NA
cdr3_nt: TGTGCCAGCAGTGTTTGGTATCTTTCTCTTCAGCTCGTCGGGGGGCTTGGCACCGGGGAGCTGTTTTTT
cdr3_aa: CASSVWYLSLQLVGGLGTGELFF

j_call: TRBJ2-3
v_call: TRBV2
clone_size: NA
d_call: NA
cdr3_nt: TGTGCCAGCAGTGGCGGGGTGAGAGATACGCAGTATTTT
cdr3_aa: CASSGGVRDTQYF

j_call: TRBJ1-1
v_call: TRBV4-1
clone_size: few
d_call: NA
cdr3_nt: TGCGCCAGCAGCCAAGGAAGGGGCAGGGGAAGGACTGAAGCTTTCTTT
cdr3_aa: CASSQGRGRGRTEAFF

j_call: TRBJ1-2
v_call: TRBV27
clone_size: NA
d_call: NA
cdr3_nt: TGTGCCACCTCGATCGGGGGAAACTATGGCTACACCTTC
cdr3_aa: CATSIGGNYGYTF

j_call: TRBJ1-1
v_call: TRBV13
clone_size: few
d_call: NA
cdr3_nt: TGTGCCAGCAGCCCCGGTGGTGACACTGAAGCTTTCTTT
cdr3_aa: CASSPGGDTEAFF

j_call: TRBJ2-4
v_call: TRBV20-1
clone_size: NA
d_call: NA
cdr3_nt: TGCAGTGCGGGCAGTCTGGACATTCAGTACTTC
cdr3_aa: CSAGSLDIQYF

j_call: TRBJ2-1
v_call: TRBV19
clone_size: few
d_call: NA
cdr3_nt: TGTGCCAGTAGTCCCGAGGGGGAGAGGGCCTACAATGAGCAGTTCTTC
cdr3_aa: CASSPEGERAYNEQFF

j_call: TRBJ2-1
v_call: TRBV28
clone_size: NA
d_call: TRBD2
cdr3_nt: TGTGCCAGCAGTCCGAGACTAGCGGGGTTGGTATACAATGAGCAGTTCTTC
cdr3_aa: CASSPRLAGLVYNEQFF